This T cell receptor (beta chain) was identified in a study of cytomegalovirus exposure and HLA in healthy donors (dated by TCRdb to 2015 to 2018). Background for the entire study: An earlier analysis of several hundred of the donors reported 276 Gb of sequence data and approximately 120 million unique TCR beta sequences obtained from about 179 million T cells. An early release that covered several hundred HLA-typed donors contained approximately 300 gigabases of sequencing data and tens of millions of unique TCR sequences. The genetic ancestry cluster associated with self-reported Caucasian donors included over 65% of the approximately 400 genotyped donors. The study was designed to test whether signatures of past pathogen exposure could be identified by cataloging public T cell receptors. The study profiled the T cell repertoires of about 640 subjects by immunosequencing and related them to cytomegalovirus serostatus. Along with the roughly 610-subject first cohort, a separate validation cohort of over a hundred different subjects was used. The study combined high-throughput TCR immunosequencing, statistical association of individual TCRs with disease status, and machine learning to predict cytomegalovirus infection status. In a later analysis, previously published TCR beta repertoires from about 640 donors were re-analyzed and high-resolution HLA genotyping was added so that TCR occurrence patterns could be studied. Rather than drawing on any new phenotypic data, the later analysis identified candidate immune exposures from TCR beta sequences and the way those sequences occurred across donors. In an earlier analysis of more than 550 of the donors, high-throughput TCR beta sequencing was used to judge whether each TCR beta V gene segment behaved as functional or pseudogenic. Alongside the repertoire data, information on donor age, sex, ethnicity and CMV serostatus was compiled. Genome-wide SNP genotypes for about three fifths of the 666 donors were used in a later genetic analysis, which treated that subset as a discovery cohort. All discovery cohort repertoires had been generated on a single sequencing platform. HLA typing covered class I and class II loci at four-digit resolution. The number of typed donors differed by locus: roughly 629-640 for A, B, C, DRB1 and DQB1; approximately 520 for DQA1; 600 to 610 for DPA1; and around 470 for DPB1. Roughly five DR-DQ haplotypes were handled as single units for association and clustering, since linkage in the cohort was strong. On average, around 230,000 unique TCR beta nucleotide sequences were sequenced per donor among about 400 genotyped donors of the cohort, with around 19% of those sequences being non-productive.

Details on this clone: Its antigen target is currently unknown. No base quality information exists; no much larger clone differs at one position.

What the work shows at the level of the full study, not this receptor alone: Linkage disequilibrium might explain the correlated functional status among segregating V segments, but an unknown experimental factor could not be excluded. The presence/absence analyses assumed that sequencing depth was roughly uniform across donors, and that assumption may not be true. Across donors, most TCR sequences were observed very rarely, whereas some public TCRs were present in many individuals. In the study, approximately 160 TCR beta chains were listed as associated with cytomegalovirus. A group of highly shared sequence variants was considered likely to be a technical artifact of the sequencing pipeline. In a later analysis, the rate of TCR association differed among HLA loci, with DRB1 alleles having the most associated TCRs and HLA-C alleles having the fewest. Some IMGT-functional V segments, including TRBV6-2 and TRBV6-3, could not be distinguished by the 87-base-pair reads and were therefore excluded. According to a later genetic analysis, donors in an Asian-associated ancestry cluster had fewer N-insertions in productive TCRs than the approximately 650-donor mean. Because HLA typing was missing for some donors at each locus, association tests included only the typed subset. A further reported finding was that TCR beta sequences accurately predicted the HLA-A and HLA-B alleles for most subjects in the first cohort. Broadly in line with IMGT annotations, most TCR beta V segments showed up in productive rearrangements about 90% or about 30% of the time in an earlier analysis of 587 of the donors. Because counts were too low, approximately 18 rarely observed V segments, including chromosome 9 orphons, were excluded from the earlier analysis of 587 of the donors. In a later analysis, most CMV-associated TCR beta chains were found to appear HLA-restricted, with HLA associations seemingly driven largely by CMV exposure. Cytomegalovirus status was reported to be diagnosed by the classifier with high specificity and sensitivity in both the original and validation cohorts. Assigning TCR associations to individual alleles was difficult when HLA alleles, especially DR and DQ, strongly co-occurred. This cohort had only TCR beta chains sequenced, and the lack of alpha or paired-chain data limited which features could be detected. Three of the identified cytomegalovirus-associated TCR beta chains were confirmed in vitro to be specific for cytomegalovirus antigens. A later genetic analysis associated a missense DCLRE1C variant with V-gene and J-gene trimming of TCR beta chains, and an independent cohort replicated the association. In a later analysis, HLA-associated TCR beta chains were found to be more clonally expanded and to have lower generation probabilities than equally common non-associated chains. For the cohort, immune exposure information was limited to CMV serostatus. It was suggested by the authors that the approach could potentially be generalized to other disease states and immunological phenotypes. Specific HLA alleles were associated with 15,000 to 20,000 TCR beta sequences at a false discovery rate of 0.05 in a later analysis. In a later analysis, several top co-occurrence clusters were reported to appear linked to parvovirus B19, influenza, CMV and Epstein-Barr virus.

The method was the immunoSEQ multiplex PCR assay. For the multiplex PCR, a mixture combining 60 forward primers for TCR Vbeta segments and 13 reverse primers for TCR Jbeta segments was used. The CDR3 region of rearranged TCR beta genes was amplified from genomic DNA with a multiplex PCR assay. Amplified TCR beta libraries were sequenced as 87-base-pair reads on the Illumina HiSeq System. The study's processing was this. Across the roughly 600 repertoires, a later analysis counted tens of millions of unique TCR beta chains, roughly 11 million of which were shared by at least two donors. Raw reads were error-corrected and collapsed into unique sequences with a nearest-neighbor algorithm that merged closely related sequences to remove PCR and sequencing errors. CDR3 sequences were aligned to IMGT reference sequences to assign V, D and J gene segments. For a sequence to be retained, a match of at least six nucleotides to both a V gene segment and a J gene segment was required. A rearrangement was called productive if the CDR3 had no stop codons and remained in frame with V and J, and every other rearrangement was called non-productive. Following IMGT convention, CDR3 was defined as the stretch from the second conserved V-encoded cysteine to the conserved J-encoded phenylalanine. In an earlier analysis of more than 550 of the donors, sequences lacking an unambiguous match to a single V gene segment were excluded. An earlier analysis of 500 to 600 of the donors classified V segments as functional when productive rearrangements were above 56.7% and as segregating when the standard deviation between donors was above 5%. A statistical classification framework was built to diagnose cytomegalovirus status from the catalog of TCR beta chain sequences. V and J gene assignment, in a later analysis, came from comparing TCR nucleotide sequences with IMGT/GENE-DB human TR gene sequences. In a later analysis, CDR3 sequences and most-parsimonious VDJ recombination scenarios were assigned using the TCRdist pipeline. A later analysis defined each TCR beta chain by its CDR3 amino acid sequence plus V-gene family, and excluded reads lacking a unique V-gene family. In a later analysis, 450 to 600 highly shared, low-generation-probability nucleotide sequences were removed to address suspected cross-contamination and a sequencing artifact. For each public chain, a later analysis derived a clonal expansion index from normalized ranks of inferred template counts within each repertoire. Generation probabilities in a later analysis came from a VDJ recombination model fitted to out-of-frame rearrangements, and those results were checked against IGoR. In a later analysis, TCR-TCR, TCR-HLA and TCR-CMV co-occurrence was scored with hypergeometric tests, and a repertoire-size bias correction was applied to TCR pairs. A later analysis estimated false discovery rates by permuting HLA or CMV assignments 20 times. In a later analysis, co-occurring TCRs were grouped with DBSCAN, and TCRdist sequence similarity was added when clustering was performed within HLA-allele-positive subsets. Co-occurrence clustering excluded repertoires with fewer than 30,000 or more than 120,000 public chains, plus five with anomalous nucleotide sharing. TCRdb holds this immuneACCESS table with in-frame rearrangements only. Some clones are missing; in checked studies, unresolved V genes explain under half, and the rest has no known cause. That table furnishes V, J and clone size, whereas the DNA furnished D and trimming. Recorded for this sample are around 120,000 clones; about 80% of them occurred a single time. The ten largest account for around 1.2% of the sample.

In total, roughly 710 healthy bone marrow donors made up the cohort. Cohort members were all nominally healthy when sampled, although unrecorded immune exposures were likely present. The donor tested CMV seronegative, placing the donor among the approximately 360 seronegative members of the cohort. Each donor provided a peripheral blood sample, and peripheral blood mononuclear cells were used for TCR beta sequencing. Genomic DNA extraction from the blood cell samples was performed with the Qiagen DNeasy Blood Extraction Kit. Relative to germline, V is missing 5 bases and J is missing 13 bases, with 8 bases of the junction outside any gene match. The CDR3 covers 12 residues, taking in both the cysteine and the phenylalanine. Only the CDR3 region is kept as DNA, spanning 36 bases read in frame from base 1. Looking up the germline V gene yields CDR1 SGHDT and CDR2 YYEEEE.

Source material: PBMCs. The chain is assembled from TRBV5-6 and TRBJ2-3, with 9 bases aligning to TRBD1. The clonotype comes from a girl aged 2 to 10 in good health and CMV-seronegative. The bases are TGTGCCAGCAGTTCCGGGACAGGGTATGAGTATTTT. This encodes CASSSGTGYEYF.